This T cell receptor beta chain was obtained from a study of blood T cell repertoires in COVID-19. Study summary: Samples taken during acute and convalescent COVID-19 were collected in the United States, Italy and Spain. The analysed material was cDNA or gDNA that came from T cells, B-cell-depleted T cells, or PBMCs.

Germline values: CDR1 SGHTA, CDR2 FQGNSA. The CDR3 is made up of 14 amino acids. Germline trimming cut 5 bases from V and 9 bases from J; bases unmatched to any gene: 7. Per the study methods: Amplification of reference gene primers was used by the study to estimate nucleated cell counts. Using immunoSEQ multiplex PCR, the repertoire was profiled, and TCRdb retains in-frame clones only, with some absent. V and J calls and clone size come straight from that table; D and trimming were deduced from the DNA. The sample carries about 81,000 clones, roughly 83% recorded once. This rearrangement joins TRBV7-2 to TRBJ1-5; 10 bases are shared with TRBD1. Source material: peripheral blood. The receptor comes from a human donor in a cohort sampled during active COVID-19. The CDR3 protein is CASSARTGGGPQHF. In nucleotides, the CDR3 is TGTGCCAGCAGCGCGCGGACAGGGGGAGGGCCCCAGCATTTT. The full variable domain, in which reference TRBV7-2 and TRBJ1-5 provide the parts outside the CDR3, is GAGVSQSPSNKVTEKGKDVELRCDPISGHTALYWYRQSLGQGLEFLIYFQGNSAPDKSGLPSDRFSAERTGGSVSTLTIQRTQQEDSAVYLCASSARTGGGPQHFGDGTRLSIL.